This T cell receptor (beta chain) derives from a study of T cells in Graves' hyperthyroidism and ophthalmopathy. Whole-study findings and limits: Blood also held most thyroid clonotypes expanded beyond 0.001. It was a median roughly six months before onset that the model predicted ophthalmopathy.

Template material for amplifying TCR beta CDR3 regions consisted of RNA transcripts. The HTBI primer set drove a first-round RT-PCR of the TCR CDR3. TCRdb re-called the multiplex PCR reads through MiXCR, storing one row per CDR3 protein. This repertoire shows roughly 740,000 distinct CDR3 sequences, around 17% found once; its top ten account for over 7.5%. Germline values: CDR1 SGDLS, CDR2 YYNGEE. CDR3 length equals 15 residues. The V segment lost 0 bases and the J segment 4 bases; nucleotides outside the gene matches: 5. This clonotype was counted between two and nine times. Its antigen is still unknown. Each 10 ml fresh peripheral blood draw supplied the PBMCs.

The chain has TRBV9 and TRBJ2-5; 8 nucleotides match TRBD1. Sequences were obtained from blood. This sequence originates from a young man with Graves' hyperthyroidism. The CDR3 nucleotides are TGTGCCAGCAGCGTAGCAGGGGGCTTGCGAGAGACCCAGTACTTC. Translation: CASSVAGGLRETQYF. Complete variable domain (other parts from reference TRBV9 and TRBJ2-5): DSGVTQTPKHLITATGQRVTLRCSPRSGDLSVYWYQQSLDQGLQFLIQYYNGEERAKGNILERFSAQQFPDLHSELNLSSLELGDSALYFCASSVAGGLRETQYFGPGTRLLVL.